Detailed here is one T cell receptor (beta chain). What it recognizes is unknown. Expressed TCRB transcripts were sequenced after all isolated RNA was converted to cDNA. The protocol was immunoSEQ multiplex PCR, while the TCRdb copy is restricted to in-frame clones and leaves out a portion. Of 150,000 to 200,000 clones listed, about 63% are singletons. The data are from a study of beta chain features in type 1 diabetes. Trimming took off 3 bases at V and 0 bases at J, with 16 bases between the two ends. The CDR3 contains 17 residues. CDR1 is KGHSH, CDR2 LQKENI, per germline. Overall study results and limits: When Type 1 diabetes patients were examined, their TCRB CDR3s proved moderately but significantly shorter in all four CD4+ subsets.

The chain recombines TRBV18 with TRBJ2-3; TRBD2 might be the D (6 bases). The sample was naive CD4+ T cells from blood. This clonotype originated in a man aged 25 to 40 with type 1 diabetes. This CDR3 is CASSPRTSGLSTDTQYF. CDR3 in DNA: TGTGCCAGCTCACCCCGCACCAGCGGGCTTAGCACAGATACGCAGTATTTT.